These T cell receptor beta chains were read from a single sample in a study of blood T cells in healthy people across ages. TCRdb re-analysed the 5' RACE reads in MiXCR, keeping a single row per CDR3 protein. The sample records hundreds of thousands of distinct CDR3 sequences, about 32% being singletons. The material sequenced was blood. The source of these receptors is a woman of 80 years or more in good health. The CDR3 runs from the conserved cysteine through the conserved F or W. D genes are given only for firm matches. Expanded clones get a size class; other rows say once, few or many, or leave the size out.

V	size	J	D	CDR3	DNA
TRBV28	-	TRBJ1-6	-	CASRPGPYGGSPLHF	TGTGCCAGCCGCCCCGGGCCTTACGGTGGTTCACCCCTCCACTTT
TRBV9	few	TRBJ1-2	-	CASSALSRQEGYGYTF	TGTGCCAGCAGCGCCCTAAGCCGACAGGAGGGGTATGGCTACACCTTC
TRBV20-1	many	TRBJ1-2	TRBD1	CSARETGVYYGYTF	TGCAGTGCTAGAGAAACAGGGGTTTACTATGGCTACACCTTC
TRBV20-1	many	TRBJ2-5	-	CSADRDGETQYF	TGCAGTGCGGACCGGGACGGAGAGACCCAGTACTTC
TRBV20-1	many	TRBJ2-7	TRBD2	CSGILSGTSGYEQYF	TGCAGTGGCATTTTGTCCGGGACTAGCGGGTACGAGCAGTACTTC
TRBV5-5	many	TRBJ2-7	-	CASSLKGLVSEQYF	TGTGCCAGCAGCTTAAAGGGGCTCGTTTCGGAGCAGTACTTC
TRBV20-1	many	TRBJ2-3	TRBD2	CSASLLAGATDTQYF	TGCAGTGCTAGCTTACTAGCGGGGGCCACAGATACGCAGTATTTT
TRBV10-1	once	TRBJ2-1	TRBD2	CASSESTPGLGNEQFF	TGCGCCAGCAGTGAGTCGACCCCGGGACTAGGGAATGAGCAGTTCTTC
TRBV7-9	once	TRBJ2-2	-	CASSYHFGGRARGSTGELFF	TGTGCCAGCAGCTATCATTTCGGGGGCCGGGCTAGAGGAAGCACCGGGGAGCTGTTTTTT
TRBV20-1	few	TRBJ1-5	TRBD1	CSAPGQGANRPQHF	TGCAGTGCTCCAGGACAGGGGGCTAATCGGCCCCAGCATTTT
TRBV7-3	-	TRBJ2-4	TRBD1	CVSSLTPGGQEVQYF	TGTGTCAGCAGCTTAACACCAGGGGGCCAAGAGGTGCAGTACTTC
TRBV20-1	many	TRBJ2-7	-	CSAVPGAGEQYF	TGCAGTGCCGTACCCGGAGCGGGCGAGCAGTACTTC
TRBV14	few	TRBJ1-1	-	CASSQVRQKAFF	TGTGCCAGCAGCCAAGTGAGACAGAAAGCTTTCTTT
TRBV18	-	TRBJ2-1	-	CASSPAAGAASSYNEQFF	TGTGCCAGCTCACCAGCCGCGGGGGCGGCGAGCTCCTACAATGAGCAGTTCTTC
TRBV9	-	TRBJ2-5	-	CASSVEDWETQYF	TGTGCCAGCAGCGTAGAGGATTGGGAGACCCAGTACTTC
TRBV29-1	many	TRBJ2-1	TRBD2	CSVGTSASSNEQFF	TGCAGCGTGGGGACTAGCGCGAGTTCCAATGAGCAGTTCTTC
TRBV7-2	-	TRBJ1-1	TRBD1	CASSPYSIGQGTEAFF	TGTGCCAGCAGCCCCTATAGCATCGGACAGGGCACTGAAGCTTTCTTT
TRBV9	-	TRBJ2-2	TRBD2	CASSPGLAGFNTGERFF	TGTGCCAGCAGCCCGGGACTAGCGGGTTTTAACACCGGGGAGCGGTTTTTT
TRBV7-2	-	TRBJ1-1	TRBD1	CASSLGGSGGLGAFF	TGTGCCAGCAGCTTAGGGGGGTCAGGGGGCTTGGGAGCTTTCTTT
TRBV7-2	once	TRBJ2-1	TRBD1	CASSSDRGIRNEQFF	TGTGCCAGCAGCTCCGACAGGGGAATTAGAAATGAGCAGTTCTTC
TRBV5-1	-	TRBJ1-2	TRBD1	CASSLGPRQGAPGCTF	TGCGCCAGCAGCTTGGGGCCGAGACAGGGGGCGCCGGGCTGCACCTTC